The 30 T cell receptor beta chains given below trace back to one sample, sequenced in a study of Ad26.COV2.S vaccination and SARS-CoV-2 variants. Noted treatment: over 15 received Ad26.COV2.S at low or high dose, single or two shots; 5 received placebo; per-sample allocation not given. After the first vaccine or placebo injection, samples were drawn on day 63. Generated by immunoSEQ multiplex PCR, the TCRdb table keeps only in-frame clones and is missing some. The sample shows about 350,000 clones, around 89% of them seen only once. Sequencing was performed on peripheral blood, taken in a trial of Ad26.COV2.S vaccine versus placebo. The receptors here all came from a person between 18 and 60 years old who received the Ad26.COV2.S COVID-19 vaccine or a placebo.

This sequence joins TRBV20-1 and TRBJ2-7; D not certain. Germline CDR1 is DFQATT and CDR2 is SNEGSKA (reference sequence). V lost 3 bases to trimming and J lost 7 bases, with 13 bases between them. The length of the CDR3 is 12 residues. DNA of the CDR3: TGCAGTGCTAGTCTTCTAGACGGAGAGCAGTACTTC. Translated, it gives CSASLLDGEQYF.

The CDR3 here is CASGPLGPSSYNEQFF. CDR3 nucleotides: TGTGCCAGCGGCCCCCTGGGTCCAAGCTCCTACAATGAGCAGTTCTTC. This chain joins TRBV28 and TRBJ2-1, with D uncertain. Trimming removed 8 bases from V and 0 bases from J, with 17 bases in between. The CDR3 spans 16 residues. Germline V CDR1 and CDR2: MDHEN, SYDVKM.

This clone was picked up one time. The chain couples TRBV7-8 to TRBJ2-7, with unresolved D. The germline CDR1 and CDR2 sequences are SGHVS and FQNEAQ. This CDR3 has 14 residues. The V end was cut by 3 bases, the J end by 6 bases, with 15 bases between. The CDR3 DNA follows: TGTGCCAGCAGCTTGGGCACGGCCTTGGTCGAGCAGTACTTC. This translates into CASSLGTALVEQYF.

This chain connects TRBV19 to TRBJ1-4; 7 nucleotides agree with TRBD1. V was clipped by 0 bases and J by 10 bases; unmatched bases: 14. The CDR3 spans 17 residues. Looked up from germline, CDR1 is LNHDA and CDR2 is SQIVND (reference sequence). CDR3 nucleotide sequence: TGTGCCAGTAGTATAGATCTACCTTCTTCCCGACAGGGAAAACTGTTTTTT. It is translated as CASSIDLPSSRQGKLFF.

The chain uses TRBV11-2 and TRBJ2-3, with D tentatively TRBD2 (7 bases). The CDR3 runs 15 residues. Trimming removed 5 bases from V and 1 base from J, with 13 bases in between. CDR1 and CDR2 from the germline V gene are SGHAT and FQNNGV. The CDR3 sequence is CASSRQAGGTDTQYF. CDR3 coding DNA: TGTGCCAGCAGCAGACAGGCGGGGGGCACAGATACGCAGTATTTT. The full variable domain, with the rest looked up from reference TRBV11-2 and TRBJ2-3, is EAGVAQSPRYKIIEKRQSVAFWCNPISGHATLYWYQQILGQGPKLLIQFQNNGVVDDSQLPKDRFSAERLKGVDSTLKIQPAKLEDSAVYLCASSRQAGGTDTQYFGPGTRLTVL.

Only a few counts were recorded for this clone. The rearrangement uses TRBV5-1 and TRBJ2-7, with D unclear. Trimming shortened V by 4 bases and J by 0 bases, and 8 bases separated the two germline ends. CDR1 is SGHRS, CDR2 YFSETQ, per germline. This CDR3 comprises 13 residues. The CDR3 here is CASSRVYSYEQYF. The CDR3 nucleotides read TGCGCCAGCAGCCGGGTCTACTCCTACGAGCAGTACTTC.

The V call is TRBV27, the J call TRBJ2-1, with no clear D. There are 14 residues in the CDR3. Germline V gene data show CDR1 as MNHEY and CDR2 as SMNVEV (reference sequence). V was pared by 6 bases and J by 0 bases, with 9 bases between. CDR3 loop: CASRIRSSYNEQFF. CDR3 in DNA: TGTGCCAGCAGGATCCGGAGCTCCTACAATGAGCAGTTCTTC.

The rearrangement joins TRBV27 to TRBJ1-1, with a possible D match to TRBD1 (6 bases). CDR1 and CDR2 from the germline V gene are MNHEY and SMNVEV (reference sequence). There are 15 residues in the CDR3. The V end was cut by 1 base, the J end by 3 bases, with 12 bases between. The CDR3 loop reads CASSLFPGDYTEAFF. CDR3 in DNA: TGTGCCAGCAGTTTATTCCCAGGGGACTACACTGAAGCTTTCTTT.

This clone appeared a few times. The V and J genes are TRBV13 and TRBJ1-3; 8 positions agree with TRBD1. In germline, CDR1 is PRHDT, CDR2 FYEKMQ (reference sequence). J gave up 5 bases and V 4 bases, and 4 bases lay outside the gene matches. This CDR3 contains 14 residues. For the CDR3, the DNA is TGTGCCAGCAGCTACAACAGGGGGAGAAACACCATATATTTT. Protein product: CASSYNRGRNTIYF.

Written as DNA, the CDR3 is TGTGCCAGCAGCGTGGAGGGAGGCGAGCAGTACTTC. It yields the protein CASSVEGGEQYF. V and J are TRBV9 and TRBJ2-7; D possibly corresponds to TRBD2 (6 bases). The CDR3 is 12 amino acids. Per germline, CDR1 SGDLS and CDR2 YYNGEE. The ends were cut back, 2 bases at V and 6 bases at J, with 9 bases in the middle.

This clone was counted only a few times. V usage is TRBV18 and J usage is TRBJ1-4, with 8 bases that match TRBD1. CDR3 length equals 14 residues. CDR1 is KGHSH and CDR2 is LQKENI in the germline V gene. J lost 1 base, V lost 5 bases, and 0 bases had no gene match. CDR3 nucleotide sequence: TGTGCCAGCTCAGGACAGGGAACTAATGAAAAACTGTTTTTT. Protein: CASSGQGTNEKLFF.

The rearrangement joins TRBV2 to TRBJ2-5; D possibly uses TRBD1 or TRBD2 (6 bases each). This CDR3 is built from 15 residues. The germline V gene encodes CDR1 SNHLY and CDR2 FYNNEI. The V end lost 2 bases, the J end lost 1 base, and 11 bases lay between the germline ends. CDR3 nucleotides: TGTGCCAGCAGTGAAACGGGGGCAAGCCAAGAGACCCAGTACTTC. Translating it yields CASSETGASQETQYF.

The gene calls are TRBV5-1 and TRBJ2-1; D uncertain. V was trimmed by 0 bases and J by 2 bases, leaving 9 bases between them. The V gene's germline CDR1 is SGHRS and CDR2 YFSETQ. The CDR3 is made up of 15 amino acids. The CDR3 coding sequence is TGCGCCAGCAGCTTGGCCGATAGTACCTACAATGAGCAGTTCTTC. It encodes CASSLADSTYNEQFF.

This clone was recorded once. The chain uses TRBV6-6 and TRBJ1-1; no reliable D call. V was clipped by 8 bases and J by 1 base, with 8 bases between them. The CDR3 loop spans 12 amino acids. CDR1 and CDR2 (germline): MNHNY, SVGAGI (reference sequence). This CDR3 is CASGSGNTEAFF. DNA for the CDR3: TGTGCCAGCGGATCTGGGAACACTGAAGCTTTCTTT.

The chain couples TRBV5-1 to TRBJ1-2; the match to TRBD1 covers 7 bases. This CDR3 comprises 14 residues. Per germline, CDR1 SGHRS and CDR2 YFSETQ. Trimming removed 3 bases from V and 2 bases from J; junction bases left unmatched: 4. The CDR3 nucleotides are TGCGCCAGCAGCTCAAACAGGGGAAACTATGGCTACACCTTC. Residues: CASSSNRGNYGYTF. The whole variable domain, remainder taken from reference TRBV5-1 and TRBJ1-2, is KAGVTQTPRYLIKTRGQQVTLSCSPISGHRSVSWYQQTPGQGLQFLFEYFSETQRNKGNFPGRFSGRQFSNSRSEMNVSTLELGDSALYLCASSSNRGNYGYTFGSGTRLTVV.

In this sample, this clone turned up once. This rearrangement joins TRBV5-1 to TRBJ2-7; TRBD2 aligns across 14 bases. There are 18 residues in the CDR3. Per the germline V gene, CDR1 is SGHRS and CDR2 is YFSETQ. V lost 0 bases, J lost 2 bases, and 7 bases stayed unmatched. Here the CDR3 DNA reads TGCGCCAGCAGCTTGGTCCCGGGACTAGCGGGGGAAACCTACGAGCAGTACTTC. This sequence encodes CASSLVPGLAGETYEQYF.

The chain couples TRBV19 to TRBJ1-5, with D hard to call. CDR3 size: 12 residues. CDR1 is LNHDA and CDR2 is SQIVND in the germline V gene (reference sequence). The V end lost 5 bases, the J end lost 4 bases, and 6 bases lay between the germline ends. The CDR3 DNA follows: TGTGCCAGTAGTCCGACGAATCAGCCCCAGCATTTT. Its protein is CASSPTNQPQHF. Full variable domain (missing parts from reference TRBV19 and TRBJ1-5): DGGITQSPKYLFRKEGQNVTLSCEQNLNHDAMYWYRQDPGQGLRLIYYSQIVNDFQKGDIAEGYSVSREKKESFPLTVTSAQKNPTAFYLCASSPTNQPQHFGDGTRLSIL.

The gene calls are TRBV29-1 and TRBJ2-1, with D possibly TRBD2 on 6 matching bases. This CDR3 contains 14 residues. Trimming removed 4 bases at V and 2 bases at J, with 12 bases between. CDR1 and CDR2 from the germline V gene are SQVTM and ANQGSEA. CDR3 residues: CSVAVGSTYNEQFF. CDR3 DNA: TGCAGCGTTGCTGTCGGGAGCACCTACAATGAGCAGTTCTTC.

This clone is a singleton in its sample. The V gene is TRBV20-1, the J gene TRBJ2-1, with 8 bases aligning to TRBD2. The CDR3 contains 11 residues. Germline V CDR1 and CDR2: DFQATT, SNEGSKA (reference sequence). The CDR3 bases are TGCAGAATTCGGCGGGGGGCTCTGGGCTTCTTC. It encodes CRIRRGALGFF.

The CDR3 DNA reads TGTGCCACCAGTCAGCTTGCGGGGGCCAACAATGAGCAGTTCTTC. As protein: CATSQLAGANNEQFF. The chain has TRBV15 and TRBJ2-1; a possible D gene is TRBD2 (7 bases). In germline, CDR1 is LNHNV, CDR2 YYDKDF (reference sequence). The CDR3 totals 15 residues. V lost 6 bases to trimming and J lost 5 bases, with 17 bases between them.

The rearrangement joins TRBV12-3 or TRBV12-4 to TRBJ1-1; D is unclear. V lost 3 bases, J lost 8 bases, and 13 bases lay in between. The CDR3 has 13 amino acids. The CDR3 DNA reads TGTGCCAGCAGTTTGAAGGGAACCGGAGAAGCTTTCTTT. It is translated as CASSLKGTGEAFF.

The rearrangement joins TRBV13 to TRBJ1-2, with D possibly TRBD1 on 6 matching bases. Germline V gives CDR1 PRHDT, CDR2 FYEKMQ (reference sequence). The V end was cut by 3 bases, the J end by 8 bases, with 16 bases between. This CDR3 has 14 amino acids. The chain's CDR3 is CASSFSGQALGYTF. CDR3 coding DNA: TGTGCCAGCAGCTTCTCGGGACAAGCTCTAGGCTACACCTTC.

The chain employs TRBV4-1 and TRBJ1-6, with 9 bases fitting TRBD1. V dropped 1 base and J dropped 9; count of bases not matched to a gene: 7. There are 16 residues in the CDR3. Germline loops: CDR1 MGHRA, CDR2 YSYEKL. CDR3 in DNA: TGCGCCAGCAGCCAAGTTGCCGGGACAGGGAGTTCACCCCTCCACTTT. Encoded protein: CASSQVAGTGSSPLHF.

The CDR3 DNA reads TGTGCCAGCAGTTACGCAGTCAATCAGCCCCAGCATTTT. It codes for CASSYAVNQPQHF. V usage is TRBV6-5 and J usage is TRBJ1-5; D remains ambiguous. Germline V gene data show CDR1 as MNHEY and CDR2 as SVGAGI. V lost 2 bases, J lost 3 bases, and 5 bases lay in between. The CDR3 contains 13 residues.

The J gene is TRBJ2-5, the V gene TRBV4-1, with D possibly TRBD2 on 5 matching bases. V dropped 1 base and J dropped 2 bases, with 11 bases sitting between them. CDR1 and CDR2 from the germline V gene are MGHRA and YSYEKL. The CDR3 is 15 amino acids. Written as DNA, the CDR3 is TGCGCCAGCAGCCAAGGACACGGGAAACAAGAGACCCAGTACTTC. It codes for CASSQGHGKQETQYF.

The chain has TRBV5-4 and TRBJ2-6; 16 nucleotides agree with TRBD2. After removal of 3 bases from V and 2 bases from J, the junction contained 5 bases not matched to a gene. The CDR3 sequence is 19 residues long. CDR1 and CDR2 from the germline V gene are SGHNT and YYREEE (reference sequence). The CDR3 reads CASSSSGTSGRAGANVLTF. The CDR3 nucleotides read TGTGCCAGCAGCTCGTCCGGGACTAGCGGGAGGGCTGGGGCCAACGTCCTGACTTTC. The whole variable domain, filled in from reference TRBV5-4 and TRBJ2-6, reads ETGVTQSPTHLIKTRGQQVTLRCSSQSGHNTVSWYQQALGQGPQFIFQYYREEENGRGNFPPRFSGLQFPNYSSELNVNALELDDSALYLCASSSSGTSGRAGANVLTFGAGSRLTVL.

This chain uses TRBV6-5 with TRBJ1-5; 10 nucleotides agree with TRBD1. Unmatched junction bases numbered 2, after V lost 2 bases and J lost 1 base. This CDR3 spans 16 amino acids. Per the germline V gene, CDR1 is MNHEY and CDR2 is SVGAGI. The CDR3 here is CASSYRDRGSNQPQHF. DNA for the CDR3: TGTGCCAGCAGTTACAGGGACAGGGGAAGCAATCAGCCCCAGCATTTT.

CDR3 nucleotides: TGTGCCAGCAGCCCCACAGTCAGGGGGCACGAATTCCGCACAGATACGCAGTATTTT. Residues: CASSPTVRGHEFRTDTQYF. V is TRBV13 and J is TRBJ2-3; 8 bases are a match to TRBD1. The CDR3 is 19 residues long. Germline V CDR1 and CDR2: PRHDT, FYEKMQ (reference sequence). Trimming at V came to 5 bases and at J to 1 base, leaving 17 bases not matched to a gene.

The V call is TRBV5-1, the J call TRBJ2-1, with 9 bases matching TRBD2. Germline V lookup: CDR1 SGHRS, CDR2 YFSETQ. CDR3 length: 15 amino acids. V shed 0 bases, J shed 8 bases, and the junction held 6 bases outside the gene matches. The CDR3 coding sequence is TGCGCCAGCAGCTTGGCCAGCGGGGGGTCGGATGAGCAGTTCTTC. Amino acids: CASSLASGGSDEQFF.

The J gene is TRBJ2-5, the V gene TRBV30; D unclear. The germline V and J ends were trimmed by 0 bases and 3 bases, with 5 bases remaining between them. The germline gives CDR1 GTSNPN, CDR2 SVGIG (reference sequence). CDR3 length: 12 residues. The CDR3 DNA sequence: TGTGCCTGGAGTGTCAGTGAAGAGACCCAGTACTTC. Its protein product is CAWSVSEETQYF.